One and the same sample provided the 21 T cell receptor beta chains below, sequenced in a study of blood T cell repertoires in COVID-19. Sequencing was performed with immunoSEQ multiplex PCR; in TCRdb, only in-frame clones are kept and a portion is missing. The repertoire includes around 100,000 clones, around 79% of them detected once, and 20% to 25% sits in the top ten. The material sequenced was peripheral blood. The origin of the receptors is a man between 65 and 79 years old with active or convalescent COVID-19.

The chain has TRBV7-8 and TRBJ2-2; a possible D gene is TRBD2 (5 bases). Per germline, CDR1 SGHVS and CDR2 FQNEAQ. The CDR3 covers 14 residues. V lost 2 bases to trimming and J lost 4 bases, with 8 bases between them. CDR3 DNA sequence: TGTGCCAGCAGCTTAAGGGAGTCCACCGGGGAGCTGTTTTTT. It specifies CASSLRESTGELFF.

This chain connects TRBV2 to TRBJ2-5; no reliable D call. Trimming took 3 bases from V and 5 from J, leaving 10 bases between them. Germline V gene data show CDR1 as SNHLY and CDR2 as FYNNEI. This CDR3 spans 13 amino acids. CDR3 protein: CASSDRVRETQYF. CDR3 DNA sequence: TGTGCCAGCAGTGACCGGGTCCGGGAGACCCAGTACTTC.

The chain links TRBV19 to TRBJ2-4; tentative D call: TRBD2 (6 bases). Germline V CDR1 and CDR2: LNHDA, SQIVND (reference sequence). The CDR3 covers 15 residues. V was shortened by 8 bases and J by 0 bases, with 14 bases between the two germline ends. CDR3 DNA sequence: TGTGCCAGTGGAGGGACCGAGCTAGCCAAAAACATTCAGTACTTC. This encodes CASGGTELAKNIQYF. The full variable domain, completed using reference TRBV19 and TRBJ2-4, is DGGITQSPKYLFRKEGQNVTLSCEQNLNHDAMYWYRQDPGQGLRLIYYSQIVNDFQKGDIAEGYSVSREKKESFPLTVTSAQKNPTAFYLCASGGTELAKNIQYFGAGTRLSVL.

The chain is built from TRBV24-1 and TRBJ2-1; 14 positions agree with TRBD2. The CDR3 spans 17 residues. CDR1 and CDR2 (germline): KGHDR, SFDVKD. The J segment lost 8 bases and the V segment lost 3 bases, leaving 8 bases of the junction unmatched. CDR3 amino acids: CATSDPGTSGSRDEQFF. The CDR3 DNA follows: TGTGCCACCAGTGATCCCGGGACTAGCGGGAGTCGCGATGAGCAGTTCTTC.

The chain recombines TRBV10-1 with TRBJ1-1, with 8 positions matching TRBD1. Looked up from germline, CDR1 is WNHNN and CDR2 is SYGVQD (reference sequence). This CDR3 has 14 residues. Trimming took 6 bases from V and 5 from J; bases not matched to a gene: 8. This CDR3 is CASSGDRILTEAFF. The CDR3 coding sequence is TGCGCCAGCAGCGGGGACAGGATTTTGACTGAAGCTTTCTTT.

The chain links TRBV12-3 or TRBV12-4 to TRBJ2-3; D might be TRBD2 (6 bases). The CDR3 length is 13 residues. V was cut by 6 bases and J by 4 bases, with 11 bases left in between. CDR3 bases: TGTGCCAGCAGGGGGGGTTGGGCAGATACGCAGTATTTT. This gives the protein CASRGGWADTQYF.

This sequence joins TRBV5-4 and TRBJ2-2; 8 bases match TRBD2. The germline V gene has CDR1 SGHNT and CDR2 YYREEE (reference sequence). Trimming removed 4 bases from V and 6 bases from J; junction bases left unmatched: 11. This CDR3 is built from 16 residues. CDR3 sequence: CASSPSGGVKAGELFF. DNA of the CDR3: TGTGCCAGCAGCCCCTCGGGGGGGGTGAAGGCCGGGGAGCTGTTTTTT.

The chain couples TRBV4-2 to TRBJ2-3; 8 bases are shared with TRBD2. Germline CDR1 LGHNA, CDR2 YNFKEQ. The CDR3 contains 18 residues. Unmatched junction bases numbered 9, after V lost 0 bases and J lost 1 base. CDR3 residues: CASSQDLFAAGGTDTQYF. DNA of the CDR3: TGTGCCAGCAGCCAAGATTTATTCGCAGCGGGGGGCACAGATACGCAGTATTTT.

The chain carries TRBV6-2 or TRBV6-3 and TRBJ2-3, with D maybe TRBD2 (5 bases). CDR3 length equals 15 residues. In germline, CDR1 is MNHEY, CDR2 SVGEGT. V dropped 2 bases and J dropped 3 bases, with 12 bases sitting between them. CDR3 in DNA: TGTGCCAGCAGTTACGAGGGAGTCAAGACAGATACGCAGTATTTT. Translated: CASSYEGVKTDTQYF.

The V call is TRBV25-1, the J call TRBJ1-6, with D maybe TRBD1 (6 bases). V shed 1 base and J shed 10 bases, with 14 bases lying between them. Germline-derived CDR1 and CDR2 are MGHDK and SYGVNS. The CDR3 covers 15 residues. The CDR3 protein is CASSESRGTGSPLHF. DNA of the CDR3: TGTGCCAGCAGTGAATCTAGGGGGACGGGATCACCCCTCCACTTT.

This clone was detected a few times. This chain's CDR3 is CAWREGQGPNEKLFF. CDR3 nucleotide sequence: TGTGCCTGGAGGGAGGGACAGGGGCCTAATGAAAAACTGTTTTTT. The V call is TRBV30, the J call TRBJ1-4; 10 bases map to TRBD1. The ends lost 3 bases at V and 3 bases at J; junction bases unmatched: 4. The CDR3 contains 15 residues. Germline V lookup: CDR1 GTSNPN, CDR2 SVGIG (reference sequence). Using reference TRBV30 and TRBJ1-4 for the parts outside the CDR3, the full variable domain is SQTIHQWPATLVQPVGSPLSLECTVEGTSNPNLYWYRQAAGRGLQLLFYSVGIGQISSEVPQNLSASRPQDRQFILSSKKLLLSDSGFYLCAWREGQGPNEKLFFGSGTQLSVL.

The chain carries TRBV19 and TRBJ2-6; D is perhaps TRBD2 (6 bases). V dropped 3 bases and J dropped 0 bases, with 15 bases sitting between them. Germline values: CDR1 LNHDA, CDR2 SQIVND (reference sequence). The CDR3 sequence is 18 residues long. The CDR3 loop reads CASSILGTGASGANVLTF. The CDR3 DNA is TGTGCCAGTAGTATTCTAGGGACGGGAGCCTCTGGGGCCAACGTCCTGACTTTC.

This rearrangement joins TRBV30 to TRBJ1-5; D is unclear. The V end lost 0 bases, the J end lost 2 bases, and 14 bases lay between the germline ends. CDR1 GTSNPN and CDR2 SVGIG come from the germline V gene (reference sequence). The CDR3 is 16 residues long. CDR3 residues: CAWSVPSQAGNQPQHF. CDR3 bases: TGTGCCTGGAGTGTACCAAGTCAGGCTGGCAATCAGCCCCAGCATTTT.

The chain joins TRBV30 to TRBJ2-7, with 8 bases matching TRBD2. Per germline, CDR1 GTSNPN and CDR2 SVGIG (reference sequence). V was clipped by 3 bases and J by 4 bases; unmatched bases: 5. CDR3 length: 13 amino acids. CDR3 coding DNA: TGTGCCTGGAGCCGCGGGGGGTTTTACGAGCAGTACTTC. Its protein is CAWSRGGFYEQYF.

The rearrangement uses TRBV27 and TRBJ1-1; 8 bases agree with TRBD1. J gave up 1 base and V 4 bases, and 11 bases lay outside the gene matches. This CDR3 spans 17 amino acids. Germline CDR1 reads MNHEY; CDR2 reads SMNVEV (reference sequence). The CDR3 region has the DNA TGTGCCAGCAGTTCCACCCGACAGGGGACGTGGAACACTGAAGCTTTCTTT. Amino acids: CASSSTRQGTWNTEAFF.

The chain is built from TRBV6-5 and TRBJ2-3; D is uncertain. Per germline, CDR1 MNHEY and CDR2 SVGAGI. The CDR3 extends over 12 amino acids. V was pared by 2 bases and J by 5 bases, with 5 bases between. CDR3 coding DNA: TGTGCCAGCAGTTACCGAGAAGATACGCAGTATTTT. It translates to CASSYREDTQYF.

The DNA of the CDR3 is TGTGCCAGCAGCCAGGCACCGACAGGATTCAATTCACCCCTCCACTTT. Its protein is CASSQAPTGFNSPLHF. This sequence joins TRBV14 and TRBJ1-6; possibly TRBD1 for D (6 bases). V was shortened by 3 bases and J by 7 bases, with 16 bases between the two germline ends. CDR1 is SGHDN, CDR2 FVKESK, per germline. This CDR3 contains 16 residues.

This chain joins TRBV10-2 and TRBJ2-2, with 8 bases fitting TRBD2. Trimming took 2 bases from V and 2 from J; bases not matched to a gene: 13. Germline-derived CDR1 and CDR2 are WSHSY and SAAADI. This CDR3 is built from 19 residues. The CDR3 is CASSEVCGGPQDNTGELFF. As DNA, the CDR3 is TGCGCCAGCAGTGAGGTCTGCGGGGGGCCGCAGGATAACACCGGGGAGCTGTTTTTT.

The CDR3 DNA sequence: TGCGCCAGCAGCACGGGTACTAACTATGGCTACACCTTC. Translated: CASSTGTNYGYTF. J is TRBJ1-2 and V is TRBV4-1, with D hard to call. The V end lost 5 bases, the J end lost 0 bases, and 7 bases lay between the germline ends. Germline lookup yields CDR1 MGHRA and CDR2 YSYEKL. The CDR3 has 13 amino acids.

V usage is TRBV28 and J usage is TRBJ1-1; 8 bases match TRBD1. Germline assignment: CDR1 MDHEN and CDR2 SYDVKM. V trimming: 5 bases; J trimming: 5 bases; junction bases outside the gene matches: 10. This CDR3 is 15 amino acids long. CDR3 sequence (DNA): TGTGCCAGCAGTCAAACGGACAGGGTTCGGACTGAAGCTTTCTTT. Residues: CASSQTDRVRTEAFF. The complete variable domain, with remaining parts taken from reference TRBV28 and TRBJ1-1, reads DVKVTQSSRYLVKRTGEKVFLECVQDMDHENMFWYRQDPGLGLRLIYFSYDVKMKEKGDIPEGYSVSREKKERFSLILESASTNQTSMYLCASSQTDRVRTEAFFGQGTRLTVV.

The chain is built from TRBV10-1 and TRBJ1-1; TRBD1 is a possible D gene (5 bases). Germline CDR1 WNHNN, CDR2 SYGVQD (reference sequence). Trimming shortened V by 5 bases and J by 0 bases, and 10 bases separated the two germline ends. The CDR3 is 14 residues long. The CDR3 loop reads CASSIDSMNTEAFF. The CDR3 DNA reads as TGCGCCAGCAGTATTGACAGCATGAACACTGAAGCTTTCTTT.